Following are 16 T cell receptor beta chains from one sample sequenced in a study of CD8 T cells in ankylosing spondylitis. Via MiXCR, TCRdb re-called the 5' RACE reads, giving one row per CDR3 protein. The repertoire has 250,000 to 300,000 distinct CDR3 sequences, 20% of them found once; the top ten carry around 8%. The source material was blood, either unsorted or a sorted T cell fraction (not recorded which). These receptors were obtained from a male donor with ankylosing spondylitis or in good health (not recorded which).

This chain links TRBV27 with TRBJ2-1; 7 positions agree with TRBD1. The germline gives CDR1 MNHEY, CDR2 SMNVEV (reference sequence). The CDR3 is 16 residues long. V lost 7 bases to trimming and J lost 0 bases; unmatched junction nucleotides: 9. Here the CDR3 DNA reads TGTGCCAGCACGACTCTGGGGACAGTCTCCTACAATGAGCAGTTCTTC. Translating gives CASTTLGTVSYNEQFF.

The rearrangement joins TRBV29-1 to TRBJ1-2; D unresolved. Germline loops: CDR1 SQVTM, CDR2 ANQGSEA. Trimming left V 7 bases short and J 3 bases short, with 15 bases between. This CDR3 has 13 amino acids. CDR3 nucleotide sequence: TGCAGCGCCACGGACTACGGAGACTATGGCTACACCTTC. Translated: CSATDYGDYGYTF.

This clonotype appeared many times. V usage is TRBV12-3 or TRBV12-4 and J usage is TRBJ1-5; tentative D call: TRBD1 (5 bases). Trimming stripped 7 bases from V and 7 bases from J, with 11 bases between. CDR3 length: 12 residues. The CDR3 loop reads CASTLRGQPQHF. The CDR3 DNA reads TGTGCCAGCACCCTACGGGGGCAGCCCCAGCATTTT.

The chain is built from TRBV12-3 or TRBV12-4 and TRBJ2-1, with 9 bases matching TRBD2. V shed 3 bases, J shed 10 bases, and the junction held 13 bases outside the gene matches. CDR3 size: 16 residues. CDR3: CASSLFGSGSSWEQFF. Here the CDR3 DNA reads TGTGCCAGCAGTTTGTTTGGTAGCGGGAGTTCGTGGGAGCAGTTCTTC.

This clonotype was counted a few times. V and J are TRBV5-1 and TRBJ2-3, with D possibly TRBD1 on 5 matching bases. Germline CDR1 is SGHRS and CDR2 is YFSETQ. The CDR3 has 16 residues. V was trimmed by 0 bases and J by 0 bases, leaving 11 bases between them. DNA of the CDR3: TGCGCCAGCAGCTTGGTAGGGGCCGGGAGCACAGATACGCAGTATTTT. This encodes CASSLVGAGSTDTQYF.

The rearrangement links TRBV27 to TRBJ1-2; a possible D gene is TRBD1 (6 bases). Trimming took 2 bases from V and 6 from J, leaving 13 bases between them. CDR3 size: 14 residues. The germline CDR1 and CDR2 sequences are MNHEY and SMNVEV (reference sequence). The CDR3 DNA is TGTGCCAGCAGTTTAAACAGGGCGAGCAATGGCTACACCTTC. Translating gives CASSLNRASNGYTF.

This clonotype was seen a few times. The V and J genes are TRBV5-5 and TRBJ2-1, with 7 positions matching TRBD1. This CDR3 is 18 amino acids long. After removal of 4 bases from V and 2 bases from J, the junction contained 15 bases not matched to a gene. CDR1 and CDR2 (germline): SGHKS, YYEKEE (reference sequence). The CDR3 is CASSRVYRDSVTYNEQFF. Here the CDR3 DNA reads TGTGCCAGCAGCAGAGTATACCGGGACAGTGTGACCTACAATGAGCAGTTCTTC.

The chain recombines TRBV5-1 with TRBJ2-1; 10 bases align to TRBD1. Germline trimming cut 2 bases from V and 6 bases from J; bases unmatched to any gene: 5. CDR1 and CDR2 from the germline V gene are SGHRS and YFSETQ. The CDR3 extends over 15 amino acids. CDR3 in amino acids: CASSFGDRGSNEQFF. CDR3 bases: TGCGCCAGCAGCTTCGGGGACAGGGGCTCCAATGAGCAGTTCTTC.

This chain connects TRBV12-3 or TRBV12-4 to TRBJ2-2; 10 bases agree with TRBD2. With 3 bases clipped from V and 8 bases from J, the junction kept 6 bases outside the gene matches. CDR3 size: 15 residues. The CDR3: CASSFGLAGAGELFF. As DNA, the CDR3 is TGTGCCAGCAGTTTTGGGCTAGCGGGAGCTGGGGAGCTGTTTTTT.

The CDR3 coding sequence is TGTGCCTGGAGTCTCCAGGGAATGAACACTGAAGCTTTCTTT. This translates into CAWSLQGMNTEAFF. The gene calls are TRBV30 and TRBJ1-1; a possible D gene is TRBD1 (5 bases). V was clipped by 2 bases and J by 0 bases, with 10 bases between them. This CDR3 has 14 residues. Germline V CDR1 and CDR2: GTSNPN, SVGIG (reference sequence).

The V call is TRBV5-3, the J call TRBJ2-7; D is perhaps TRBD1 (5 bases). TRBV5-3 is an ORF for which the function is uncertain. This CDR3 is built from 13 residues. The V gene lost 9 bases and the J gene lost 6 bases, with 19 bases spanning the gap. In DNA form, the CDR3 reads TGTGCCATGAGCTCCGGGTCCCAGGGCGAGCAGTACGTC. Translation: CAMSSGSQGEQYV.

In regard to this clonotype: One end of the junction varies from germline; a read error may be responsible. The chain recombines TRBV5-1 with TRBJ1-4; D is possibly TRBD1 (5 bases). Germline loops: CDR1 SGHRS, CDR2 YFSETQ. CDR3 length equals 15 residues. CDR3 protein: CASSLSSRDNEKLLF. In nucleotides, the CDR3 is TGCGCCAGCAGCTTGAGTTCCAGGGATAATGAAAAACTGCTTTTT.

This sequence joins TRBV12-2 and TRBJ2-1; the D call TRBD1 from the table was never checked on the DNA. TRBV12-2 is a pseudogene segment. The CDR3 is 17 amino acids. The CDR3 region has the DNA TGTGCAAGTCGCTTAATCCGCCGGGGACACAACTACAATGAGCAGTTCTTC. It yields the protein CASRLIRRGHNYNEQFF.

This clonotype was picked up a small number of times. V gene TRBV24-1 combines with J gene TRBJ2-2; perhaps D is TRBD1 or TRBD2 (5 bases each). CDR3 length: 16 residues. Per germline, CDR1 KGHDR and CDR2 SFDVKD. V was pared by 2 bases and J by 4 bases, with 13 bases between. CDR3 amino acids: CATSDSPGPGTGELFF. CDR3 nucleotide sequence: TGTGCCACCAGTGATTCCCCGGGGCCGGGCACCGGGGAGCTGTTTTTT.

This sequence joins TRBV24-1 and TRBJ2-1; TRBD1 matches at 7 bases. With 4 bases clipped from V and 5 bases from J, the junction kept 7 bases outside the gene matches. Germline CDR1 KGHDR, CDR2 SFDVKD. There are 15 residues in the CDR3. The CDR3 spells CATSDPQGVDNEQFF. The DNA for the CDR3 is TGTGCCACCAGTGACCCCCAGGGGGTCGACAATGAGCAGTTCTTC.

For this clonotype: A junction end diverges from the germline sequence, so it may reflect a read error. The chain recombines TRBV5-1 with TRBJ2-5, with 11 bases identical to TRBD2. Germline CDR1 SGHRS, CDR2 YFSETQ. This CDR3 region has 12 residues. CDR3 bases: TGCGCCAGCAGCGCTGGGACTAGCGGAGCTTCCTTC. Its translation: CASSAGTSGASF.